The 14 T cell receptor beta chains listed next were all sequenced from one sample in a study of neurological immune-mediated disorders (dated by TCRdb to 2018 to 2020). The method behind the library was 5' RACE. Sequencing instrument: Illumina HiSeq 2500. Using fastp at Q25 and MiXCR, TCRdb reprocessed the public reads and kept productive beta chains. When rows share a CDR3 protein, they turn into one entry using the most common DNA and genes. A total of under 85,000 distinct CDR3 sequences appear in this sample, approximately 10% of them only once. Together, the top ten hold under 2% of the sample. What was sequenced was PBMCs. The receptors derive from a man aged 35 to 55 in good health.

This clonotype was seen ten or more times. The chain employs TRBV3-1 and TRBJ2-7, with 10 positions matching TRBD2. Germline CDR1 is LGHDT and CDR2 is YNNKEL (reference sequence). V trimming: 0 bases; J trimming: 4 bases; junction bases outside the gene matches: 3. The length of the CDR3 is 15 residues. CDR3 in DNA: TGTGCCAGCAGCCAAGATGCTAGCGGGAGTTACGAGCAGTACTTC. As protein: CASSQDASGSYEQYF.

This clonotype was counted between two and nine times. The rearrangement links TRBV6-5 to TRBJ1-3; D remains unclear. The CDR3 is made up of 15 amino acids. The germline V gene has CDR1 MNHEY and CDR2 SVGAGI. Trimming shortened V by 5 bases and J by 2 bases, and 13 bases separated the two germline ends. For the CDR3, the DNA is TGTGCCAGCAGTACCGGTATTATGACTGGAAACACCATATATTTT. Amino acids: CASSTGIMTGNTIYF.

This clonotype has at least ten counts. The junction departs from germline at one end; a sequencing error may be responsible. The rearrangement links TRBV25-1 to TRBJ2-5; the D is unclear. Germline CDR1 reads MGHDK; CDR2 reads SYGVNS. CDR3 length: 13 residues. In nucleotides, the CDR3 is TGTGTCAGCAGTGAATACGCAGAAGAGACCCAGTACTTC. Translation gives CVSSEYAEETQYF.

The sample holds many counts of this clonotype. The rearrangement uses TRBV29-1 and TRBJ2-1, with D hard to call. The V gene's germline CDR1 is SQVTM and CDR2 ANQGSEA. The CDR3 consists of 12 residues. As DNA, the CDR3 is TGCTTGGGTGTGGAGCAGCATGGTGAGCAGTTCTTC. Translation gives CLGVEQHGEQFF.

This clonotype was counted many times. This chain joins TRBV5-1 and TRBJ2-7; 7 positions match TRBD2. Trimming took 4 bases from V and 0 from J; bases not matched to a gene: 10. The germline V gene encodes CDR1 SGHRS and CDR2 YFSETQ. CDR3 length: 16 amino acids. The CDR3 bases are TGCGCCAGCAGCACGACAAGTCGCGGGGGCTCCTACGAGCAGTACTTC. Residues: CASSTTSRGGSYEQYF.

This clonotype was counted at least ten times. This chain links TRBV5-1 with TRBJ2-5, with a tentative D call TRBD1 (6 bases). With 4 bases removed from V and 1 base from J, the gap between germline ends came to 11 bases. This CDR3 has 14 residues. CDR1 is SGHRS, CDR2 YFSETQ, per germline. CDR3: CASSNGQIQETQYF. CDR3 DNA: TGCGCCAGCAGCAACGGACAGATCCAAGAGACCCAGTACTTC.

This clonotype was seen at least ten times. The V call is TRBV5-1, the J call TRBJ2-7, with D possibly matching TRBD1 (6 bases). Trimming left V 1 base short and J 3 bases short, with 11 bases between. CDR1 SGHRS and CDR2 YFSETQ come from the germline V gene. CDR3 length: 14 residues. CDR3 bases: TGCGCCAGCAGCTTGTCTACAGGGAACTACGAGCAGTACTTC. This codes for CASSLSTGNYEQYF. The variable domain in full, with the rest retrieved from reference TRBV5-1 and TRBJ2-7, is KAGVTQTPRYLIKTRGQQVTLSCSPISGHRSVSWYQQTPGQGLQFLFEYFSETQRNKGNFPGRFSGRQFSNSRSEMNVSTLELGDSALYLCASSLSTGNYEQYFGPGTRLTVT.

This clonotype was seen more than once but under ten times. This sequence joins TRBV10-3 and TRBJ2-2; D is possibly TRBD1 or TRBD2 (7 bases each). The V gene lost 8 bases and the J gene lost 4 bases, with 17 bases spanning the gap. The CDR3 loop spans 15 amino acids. Germline-derived CDR1 and CDR2 are ENHRY and SYGVKD. CDR3 loop: CAIARQGGATGELFF. The CDR3 region has the DNA TGTGCCATCGCAAGACAGGGAGGGGCCACCGGGGAGCTGTTTTTT.

This clonotype was counted many times. The rearrangement joins TRBV11-2 to TRBJ2-3; D is possibly TRBD1 (6 bases). CDR1 is SGHAT, CDR2 FQNNGV, per germline. Trimming left V 7 bases short and J 6 bases short, with 20 bases between. This CDR3 has 15 residues. The CDR3 loop is CASIKRGGEGDTQYF. The DNA of the CDR3 is TGTGCCAGCATAAAGCGAGGGGGAGAGGGTGATACGCAGTATTTT.

This clonotype was counted ten times or more. The chain carries TRBV20-1 and TRBJ1-2; D is possibly TRBD1 (6 bases). The CDR3 is 14 residues long. The germline gives CDR1 DFQATT, CDR2 SNEGSKA (reference sequence). Trimming cost V 1 base and J 1 base, with 10 bases left between them. The CDR3 sequence: CSARGTDDNYGYTF. CDR3 DNA: TGCAGTGCTAGAGGGACAGATGATAACTATGGCTACACCTTC.

The chain combines TRBV29-1 with TRBJ1-4; D uncertain. Germline values: CDR1 SQVTM, CDR2 ANQGSEA. Trimming stripped 6 bases from V and 8 bases from J, with 7 bases between. This CDR3 has 10 amino acids. As DNA, the CDR3 is TGCAGCGTCCAGACCGAAAAACTGTTTTTT. Encoded protein: CSVQTEKLFF.

This clonotype was seen only a few times. The rearrangement uses TRBV3-1 and TRBJ2-1, with a weak D call TRBD2 (6 bases). CDR1 is LGHDT and CDR2 is YNNKEL in the germline V gene (reference sequence). With 6 bases removed from V and 9 bases from J, the gap between germline ends came to 21 bases. CDR3 size: 15 residues. The CDR3 here is CASRAPRLVGGEQFF. The CDR3 DNA follows: TGTGCCAGCAGGGCCCCTAGACTAGTTGGCGGTGAGCAGTTCTTC.

This clonotype was seen repeatedly, ten times or more. V usage is TRBV6-6 and J usage is TRBJ2-1; 7 nucleotides match TRBD1. The CDR3 is made up of 16 amino acids. The germline V gene has CDR1 MNHNY and CDR2 SVGAGI (reference sequence). Trimming cost V 5 bases and J 2 bases; bases outside gene matches: 9. The chain's CDR3 is CASSNAGTVAYNEQFF. CDR3 sequence (DNA): TGTGCCAGCAGTAACGCCGGGACAGTCGCCTACAATGAGCAGTTCTTC.

This clonotype was picked up many times. The chain carries TRBV5-1 and TRBJ2-1, with D maybe TRBD2 (5 bases). V lost 2 bases and J lost 4, with 16 bases in between. CDR3 length: 16 amino acids. Germline loops: CDR1 SGHRS, CDR2 YFSETQ. The CDR3 here is CASSLMDGVTYNEQFF. The CDR3 DNA reads TGCGCCAGCAGCTTAATGGACGGGGTTACTTACAATGAGCAGTTCTTC.